This T cell receptor (beta chain) was captured in a study of cytotoxic CD8 clonotypes in ibrutinib-treated CLL. The germline gives CDR1 MNHNY, CDR2 SVGAGI (reference sequence). The CDR3 sequence is 13 residues long. With V trimmed by 4 bases and J by 4 bases, 2 bases remained unmatched. Assay used: immunoSEQ multiplex PCR; TCRdb lists only in-frame clones, some missing. The sample yields under 150,000 clones, 80% seen once. The sequence came from a human donor with chronic lymphocytic leukemia. This sample comprised PBMCs, obtained after 36 months of ibrutinib treatment. V usage is TRBV6-6 and J usage is TRBJ2-7; TRBD2 agrees at 9 bases. The CDR3 DNA reads as TGTGCCAGCAGTTTAGCGGGAGCGTACGAGCAGTACTTC. This translates into CASSLAGAYEQYF.